Below, 20 T cell receptor beta chains from the same sample are listed, as sequenced in a study of shared clonotypes between healthy human individuals. Using immunoSEQ multiplex PCR, the repertoire was profiled, and TCRdb retains in-frame clones only, with some absent. Here the sample spans roughly 2.1 million clones, more than 85% being singletons. Terminally differentiated effector memory CD45RA+ cells were excluded by CCR7 positive selection of CD45RO-negative cells. The sequencing input was naive CD8+ T cells from PBMCs. Every receptor here comes from a man between 18 and 29 years old in good health. Some clones in this sample may be carry-over from other donors' samples.

This clone was detected only once. This sequence joins TRBV4-1 and TRBJ2-2; D is uncertain. The CDR3 is 17 amino acids. Germline V gene lookup returns CDR1 MGHRA and CDR2 YSYEKL. The V end lost 0 bases, the J end lost 5 bases, and 16 bases lay between the germline ends. The CDR3 spells CASSQDLVTVWTGELFF. The CDR3 coding sequence is TGCGCCAGCAGCCAAGATCTGGTTACTGTCTGGACCGGGGAGCTGTTTTTT.

This rearrangement joins TRBV27 to TRBJ2-7, with 10 positions matching TRBD1. With V trimmed by 2 bases and J by 2 bases, 9 bases remained unmatched. Germline V gene lookup returns CDR1 MNHEY and CDR2 SMNVEV (reference sequence). The CDR3 sequence is 17 residues long. CDR3 amino acids: CASSLITRDRGPYEQYF. The CDR3, as DNA: TGTGCCAGCAGTTTAATTACCCGGGACAGGGGTCCCTACGAGCAGTACTTC.

The V and J genes are TRBV4-3 and TRBJ2-7, with D tentatively TRBD1 (5 bases). The CDR3 runs 15 residues. The germline V gene encodes CDR1 LGHNA and CDR2 YSLEER. The V and J ends lost 0 bases and 3 bases respectively, with 12 bases between them. The DNA for the CDR3 is TGCGCCAGCAGCCAAGATAGGGCAGGGCGCTACGAGCAGTACTTC. Protein: CASSQDRAGRYEQYF.

In this sample, this clone turned up once. The chain is built from TRBV15 and TRBJ2-7; 7 bases line up with TRBD2. CDR1 is LNHNV, CDR2 YYDKDF, per germline (reference sequence). Trimming took 1 base from V and 6 from J; bases not matched to a gene: 9. The CDR3 contains 15 residues. CDR3 DNA: TGTGCCACCAGCAGAGTGGGGGAGGGGCCCAGCGAGCAGTACTTC. The encoded protein is CATSRVGEGPSEQYF.

V and J are TRBV29-1 and TRBJ1-2; D gene ambiguous. V was shortened by 7 bases and J by 4 bases, with 1 base between the two germline ends. This CDR3 has 8 residues. CDR1 is SQVTM, CDR2 ANQGSEA, per germline. CDR3 nucleotides: TGCAGCGCCTATGGCTACACCTTC. Its translation is CSAYGYTF.

The chain carries TRBV5-1 and TRBJ1-1; 9 positions match TRBD1. The CDR3 consists of 15 residues. Germline V gives CDR1 SGHRS, CDR2 YFSETQ. V trimming: 4 bases; J trimming: 3 bases; junction bases outside the gene matches: 7. In DNA form, the CDR3 reads TGCGCCAGCAGCGCAACAGGGGGCGTGGACACTGAAGCTTTCTTT. It yields the protein CASSATGGVDTEAFF.

V usage is TRBV9 and J usage is TRBJ1-2; the D is unclear. Trimming removed 0 bases at V and 1 base at J, with 7 bases between. The CDR3 loop spans 14 amino acids. CDR1 is SGDLS, CDR2 YYNGEE, per germline. CDR3 sequence (DNA): TGTGCCAGCAGCGTAGGGACCAATAACTATGGCTACACCTTC. Amino acid sequence: CASSVGTNNYGYTF.

V gene TRBV5-8 combines with J gene TRBJ2-5; 8 bases map to TRBD2. The J call could be wrong; TRBJ2-7 is a better fit for the DNA end. From germline, CDR1 is SGHTS and CDR2 YDEGEE. The CDR3 is 16 residues long. CDR3 residues: CASSQDRRAGGYEQYF. The CDR3 DNA is TGTGCCAGCAGCCAAGATCGACGGGCGGGAGGCTACGAGCAGTACTTC.

The chain employs TRBV19 and TRBJ2-5; 10 bases align to TRBD2. Germline-derived CDR1 and CDR2 are LNHDA and SQIVND (reference sequence). J gave up 5 bases and V 4 bases, and 4 bases lay outside the gene matches. CDR3 size: 14 residues. The CDR3 loop reads CASSRGLAKETQYF. In DNA, the CDR3 is TGTGCCAGTAGTAGGGGACTAGCGAAGGAGACCCAGTACTTC. Variable domain in full (rest from reference TRBV19 and TRBJ2-5): DGGITQSPKYLFRKEGQNVTLSCEQNLNHDAMYWYRQDPGQGLRLIYYSQIVNDFQKGDIAEGYSVSREKKESFPLTVTSAQKNPTAFYLCASSRGLAKETQYFGPGTRLLVL.

The V and J genes are TRBV6-1 and TRBJ2-5; D might be TRBD2 (7 bases). CDR1 and CDR2 from the germline V gene are MNHNS and SASEGT. This CDR3 is 15 amino acids long. The V gene lost 4 bases and the J gene lost 5 bases, with 17 bases spanning the gap. The CDR3 bases are TGTGCCAGCAGTGGTTTACGGACTAGGGGGGAGACCCAGTACTTC. This sequence encodes CASSGLRTRGETQYF.

CDR3 region: CASSGRGTEANYGYTF. CDR3 sequence (DNA): TGCGCCAGCAGCGGAAGAGGGACAGAAGCTAACTATGGCTACACCTTC. The chain links TRBV5-1 to TRBJ1-2; 7 bases agree with TRBD1. V shed 4 bases, J shed 0 bases, and the junction held 9 bases outside the gene matches. In germline, CDR1 is SGHRS, CDR2 YFSETQ. This CDR3 comprises 16 residues.

The chain recombines TRBV7-2 with TRBJ1-4; TRBD1 might be the D (5 bases). Germline assignment: CDR1 SGHTA and CDR2 FQGNSA. V was cut by 5 bases and J by 2 bases, with 12 bases left in between. The CDR3 contains 15 residues. The chain's CDR3 is CASSRGAGTNEKLFF. The CDR3 coding sequence is TGTGCCAGCAGCCGAGGGGCAGGGACTAATGAAAAACTGTTTTTT.

The chain couples TRBV4-1 to TRBJ2-7; weak D call: TRBD2 (6 bases). V dropped 4 bases and J dropped 4 bases, with 11 bases sitting between them. CDR3 length: 13 amino acids. Germline CDR1 and CDR2: MGHRA and YSYEKL. CDR3 coding DNA: TGCGCCAGCAGCCGATCAGGAGGGTACGAGCAGTACTTC. The encoded protein is CASSRSGGYEQYF.

The chain joins TRBV28 to TRBJ1-1; a possible D gene is TRBD1 (5 bases). Trimming stripped 5 bases from V and 8 bases from J, with 12 bases between. Germline-derived CDR1 and CDR2 are MDHEN and SYDVKM. The CDR3 loop spans 12 amino acids. The CDR3 DNA follows: TGTGCCAGCAGTCCCGTGGGGCAAGAAGCTTTCTTT. Translation gives CASSPVGQEAFF.

The chain uses TRBV10-2 and TRBJ2-1; no clear D gene. Trimming removed 6 bases from V and 3 bases from J, with 9 bases in between. Germline CDR1 reads WSHSY; CDR2 reads SAAADI. The CDR3 contains 13 residues. The CDR3 reads CASRAPDYNEQFF. CDR3 DNA: TGCGCCAGCAGGGCTCCTGACTACAATGAGCAGTTCTTC.

This clone was recorded only once. The CDR3: CASSLRTGPRDEQYF. CDR3 bases: TGTGCCAGCAGCCTTCGGACAGGGCCCAGGGACGAGCAGTACTTC. The chain combines TRBV7-6 with TRBJ2-7; 8 bases fit TRBD1. J was trimmed by 5 bases and V by 5 bases; bases with no gene match: 11. CDR3 length equals 15 residues. The germline V gene encodes CDR1 SGHVS and CDR2 FNYEAQ. Together with reference TRBV7-6 and TRBJ2-7, the CDR3 gives the full variable domain: GAGVSQSPRYKVTKRGQDVALRCDPISGHVSLYWYRQALGQGPEFLTYFNYEAQQDKSGLPNDRFSAERPEGSISTLTIQRTEQRDSAMYRCASSLRTGPRDEQYFGPGTRLTVT.

This chain joins TRBV7-2 and TRBJ2-5; the D call may be TRBD1 or TRBD2 (5 bases each). The CDR3 contains 14 residues. V was shortened by 4 bases and J by 4 bases, with 13 bases between the two germline ends. The germline V gene encodes CDR1 SGHTA and CDR2 FQGNSA. CDR3 protein: CASSYPGTAETQYF. The CDR3 DNA follows: TGTGCCAGCAGCTATCCCGGGACCGCAGAGACCCAGTACTTC.

V is TRBV4-2 and J is TRBJ1-2, with D perhaps matching TRBD1 (5 bases). CDR1 and CDR2 from the germline V gene are LGHNA and YNFKEQ. V was clipped by 0 bases and J by 5 bases, with 13 bases between them. CDR3 length equals 15 residues. The CDR3 DNA sequence: TGTGCCAGCAGCCAAGAGAGGAGGGGTCGTTATGGCTACACCTTC. As protein: CASSQERRGRYGYTF.

Written as DNA, the CDR3 is TGTGCCAGCGATCGGGGCTACGAGCAGTACTTC. Amino acid sequence: CASDRGYEQYF. The chain carries TRBV28 and TRBJ2-7; D possibly corresponds to TRBD2 (5 bases). The CDR3 extends over 11 amino acids. Looked up from germline, CDR1 is MDHEN and CDR2 is SYDVKM. Trimming shortened V by 8 bases and J by 3 bases, and 8 bases separated the two germline ends.

The DNA of the CDR3 is TGTGCCAGCAGCCCCCCCGGACTACTTGGCGGGGAGCTGTTTTTT. Residues: CASSPPGLLGGELFF. The chain joins TRBV11-2 to TRBJ2-2, with D possibly being TRBD2 (6 bases). Between the trimmed V and J ends, which lost 5 bases and 7 bases, there was a span of 17 bases. The CDR3 is made up of 15 amino acids. Germline loops: CDR1 SGHAT, CDR2 FQNNGV.